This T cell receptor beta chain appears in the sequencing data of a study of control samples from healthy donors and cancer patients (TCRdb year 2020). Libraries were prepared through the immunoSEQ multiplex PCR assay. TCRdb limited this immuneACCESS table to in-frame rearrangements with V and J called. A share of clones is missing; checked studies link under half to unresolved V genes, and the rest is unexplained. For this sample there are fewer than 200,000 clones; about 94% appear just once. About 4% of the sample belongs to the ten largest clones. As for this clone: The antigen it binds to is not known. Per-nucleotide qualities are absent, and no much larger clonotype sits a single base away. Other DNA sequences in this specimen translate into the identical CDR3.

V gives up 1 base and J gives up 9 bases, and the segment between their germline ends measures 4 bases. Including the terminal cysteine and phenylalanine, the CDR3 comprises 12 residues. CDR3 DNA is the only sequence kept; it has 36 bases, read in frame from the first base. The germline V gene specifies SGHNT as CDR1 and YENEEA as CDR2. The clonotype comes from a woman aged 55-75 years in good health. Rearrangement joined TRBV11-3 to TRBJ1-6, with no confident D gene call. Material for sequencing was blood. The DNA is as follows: TGTGCCAGCAGCTTAGGCGGTTCACCCCTCCACTTT. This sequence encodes CASSLGGSPLHF.